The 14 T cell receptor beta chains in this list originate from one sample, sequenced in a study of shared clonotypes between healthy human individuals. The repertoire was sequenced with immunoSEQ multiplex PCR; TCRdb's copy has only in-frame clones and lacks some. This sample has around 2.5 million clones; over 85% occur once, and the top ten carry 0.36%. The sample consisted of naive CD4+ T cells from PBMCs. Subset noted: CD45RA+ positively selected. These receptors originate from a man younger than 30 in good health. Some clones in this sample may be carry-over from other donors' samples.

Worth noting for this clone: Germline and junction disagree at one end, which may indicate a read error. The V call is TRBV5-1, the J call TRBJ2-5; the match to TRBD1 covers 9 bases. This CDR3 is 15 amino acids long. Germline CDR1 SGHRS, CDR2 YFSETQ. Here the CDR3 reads CASSSDNRGQGTQYF. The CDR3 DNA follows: TGCGCCAGCAGCTCAGACAACAGGGGGCAAGGGACCCAGTACTTC.

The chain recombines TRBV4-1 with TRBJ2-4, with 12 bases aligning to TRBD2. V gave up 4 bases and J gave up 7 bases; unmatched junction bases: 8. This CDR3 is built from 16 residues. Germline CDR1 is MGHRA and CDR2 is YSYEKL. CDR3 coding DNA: TGCGCCAGCAGCCGGACTAGCGGGGAGGGCGGGAACATTCAGTACTTC. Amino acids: CASSRTSGEGGNIQYF.

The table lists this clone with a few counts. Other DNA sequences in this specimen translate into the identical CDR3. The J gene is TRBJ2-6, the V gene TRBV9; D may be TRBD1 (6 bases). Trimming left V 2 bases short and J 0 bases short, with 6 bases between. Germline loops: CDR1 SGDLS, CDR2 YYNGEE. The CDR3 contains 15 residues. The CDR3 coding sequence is TGTGCCAGCAGCGTCAGGGGCTCTGGGGCCAACGTCCTGACTTTC. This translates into CASSVRGSGANVLTF.

The CDR3 region is CATQANLGTSTYEQYF. In nucleotides, the CDR3 is TGTGCCACACAGGCTAACCTCGGGACTAGTACCTACGAGCAGTACTTC. The genes are TRBV10-3 and TRBJ2-7; 8 positions match TRBD2. Losses at the gene ends were 10 bases for V and 2 bases for J; bases not matched to a gene: 16. The CDR3 loop spans 16 amino acids. Germline CDR1 is ENHRY and CDR2 is SYGVKD.

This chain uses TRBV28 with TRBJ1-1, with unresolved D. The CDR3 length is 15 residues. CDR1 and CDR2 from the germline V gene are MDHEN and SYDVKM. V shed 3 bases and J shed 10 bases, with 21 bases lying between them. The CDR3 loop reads CASSFPGEGGFGAFF. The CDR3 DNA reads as TGTGCCAGCAGTTTCCCCGGGGAGGGAGGGTTTGGAGCTTTCTTT.

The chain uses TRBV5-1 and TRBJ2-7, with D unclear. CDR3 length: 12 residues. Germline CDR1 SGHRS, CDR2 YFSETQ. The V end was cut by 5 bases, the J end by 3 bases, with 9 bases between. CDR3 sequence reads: CASSSNLYEQYF. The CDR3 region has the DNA TGCGCCAGCAGTTCCAACCTCTACGAGCAGTACTTC.

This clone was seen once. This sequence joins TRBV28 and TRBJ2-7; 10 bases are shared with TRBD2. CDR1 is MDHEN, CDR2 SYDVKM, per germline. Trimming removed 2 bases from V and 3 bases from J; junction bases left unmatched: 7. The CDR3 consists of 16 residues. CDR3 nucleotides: TGTGCCAGCAGTTTAGCGGGGACTAGCGTCCTCTACGAGCAGTACTTC. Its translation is CASSLAGTSVLYEQYF.

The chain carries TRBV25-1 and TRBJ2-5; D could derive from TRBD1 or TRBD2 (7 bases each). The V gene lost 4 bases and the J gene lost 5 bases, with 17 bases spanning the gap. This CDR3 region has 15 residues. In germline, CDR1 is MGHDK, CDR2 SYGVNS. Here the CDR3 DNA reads TGTGCCAGCAGTGCACCGAGGCAGGGGGGGGAGACCCAGTACTTC. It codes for CASSAPRQGGETQYF.

The CDR3 is CASSKIGMEGEVDTEAFF. The CDR3, as DNA: TGTGCCAGCAGCAAAATCGGTATGGAGGGAGAGGTGGACACTGAAGCTTTCTTT. The chain uses TRBV21-1 and TRBJ1-1. TRBV21-1 is noted as a pseudogene. This CDR3 has 18 amino acids.

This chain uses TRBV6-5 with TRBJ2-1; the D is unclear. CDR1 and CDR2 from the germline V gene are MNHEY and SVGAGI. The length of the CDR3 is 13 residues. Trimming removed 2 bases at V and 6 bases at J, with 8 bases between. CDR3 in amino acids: CASSYPVANEQFF. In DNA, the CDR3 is TGTGCCAGCAGTTACCCCGTAGCCAATGAGCAGTTCTTC.

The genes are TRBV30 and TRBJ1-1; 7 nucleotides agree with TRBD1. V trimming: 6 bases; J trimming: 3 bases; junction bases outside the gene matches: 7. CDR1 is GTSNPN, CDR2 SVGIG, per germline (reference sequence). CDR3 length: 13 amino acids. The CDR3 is CACNRGADTEAFF. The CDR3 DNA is TGTGCCTGTAACAGGGGTGCGGACACTGAAGCTTTCTTT.

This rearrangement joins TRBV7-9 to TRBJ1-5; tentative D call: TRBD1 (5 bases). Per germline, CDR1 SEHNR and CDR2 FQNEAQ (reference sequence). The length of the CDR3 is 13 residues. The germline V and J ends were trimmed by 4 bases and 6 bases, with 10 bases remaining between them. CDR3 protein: CASSSDQGQPQHF. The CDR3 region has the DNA TGTGCCAGCAGCTCTGACCAGGGTCAGCCCCAGCATTTT.

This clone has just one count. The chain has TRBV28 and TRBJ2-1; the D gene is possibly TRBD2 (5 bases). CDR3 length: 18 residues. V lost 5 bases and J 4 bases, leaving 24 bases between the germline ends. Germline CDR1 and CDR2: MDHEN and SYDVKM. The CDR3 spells CASSRTKSRLGVYNEQFF. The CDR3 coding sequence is TGTGCCAGCAGTCGAACCAAATCCCGACTGGGAGTATACAATGAGCAGTTCTTC.

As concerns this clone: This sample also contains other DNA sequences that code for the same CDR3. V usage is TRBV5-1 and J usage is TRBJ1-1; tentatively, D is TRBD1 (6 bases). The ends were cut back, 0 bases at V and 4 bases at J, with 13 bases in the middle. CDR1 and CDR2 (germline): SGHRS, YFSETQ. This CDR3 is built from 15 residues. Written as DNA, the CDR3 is TGCGCCAGCAGCTTGGATCCGGGGGCGGGCACTGAAGCTTTCTTT. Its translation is CASSLDPGAGTEAFF.